The 22 T cell receptor beta chains listed next were all sequenced from one sample in a study of blood T cell repertoires in COVID-19. Generated by immunoSEQ multiplex PCR, the TCRdb table keeps only in-frame clones and is missing some. Seen here are more than 130,000 clones, about 84% observed once, and the top ten hold over 5%. What was sequenced was peripheral blood. Receptor source: a human donor in a cohort sampled during active COVID-19.

The chain employs TRBV3-1 (or the pseudogene TRBV3-2) and TRBJ2-1; 8 nucleotides agree with TRBD1. The CDR3 is 18 amino acids. The V and J ends lost 4 bases and 0 bases, in that order; junction bases with no gene match: 11. From germline, CDR1 is LGHDT and CDR2 YNNKEL (reference sequence). The CDR3 bases are TGTGCCAGCAGCCTCAGTTCTAACAGGGGGAGCTCCTACAATGAGCAGTTCTTC. This translates into CASSLSSNRGSSYNEQFF.

The chain uses TRBV28 and TRBJ1-5; D unresolved. Trimming removed 5 bases from V and 3 bases from J, with 14 bases in between. Germline V gives CDR1 MDHEN, CDR2 SYDVKM. The CDR3 has 15 amino acids. The CDR3 DNA reads as TGTGCCAGCAGTCCCCTCGAGAGGCACAATCAGCCCCAGCATTTT. Residues: CASSPLERHNQPQHF.

The CDR3 region has the DNA TGTGCCAGCAGTTACTCAAGGGGGCTCGGGACTGAAGCTTTCTTT. The encoded protein is CASSYSRGLGTEAFF. The chain is built from TRBV6-5 and TRBJ1-1, with TRBD1 matching over 7 bases. The germline gives CDR1 MNHEY, CDR2 SVGAGI. The CDR3 loop spans 15 amino acids. The J segment lost 5 bases and the V segment lost 0 bases, leaving 6 bases of the junction unmatched.

The CDR3 region has the DNA TGTGCCAGAAGCTTTAAGGACAGGGAGGGCACTGAAGCTTTCTTT. Its translation: CARSFKDREGTEAFF. This rearrangement joins TRBV5-3 to TRBJ1-1; TRBD1 agrees at 8 bases. TRBV5-3 is marked as an open reading frame, function uncertain. CDR3 size: 15 residues. V was pared by 2 bases and J by 4 bases, with 7 bases of the junction left unmatched.

This clone was counted a few times. The chain carries TRBV6-6 and TRBJ1-2, with 9 bases identical to TRBD1. The germline CDR1 and CDR2 sequences are MNHNY and SVGAGI (reference sequence). The V segment lost 6 bases and the J segment 5 bases; nucleotides outside the gene matches: 4. This CDR3 comprises 13 residues. CDR3 residues: CASSAGQGYGYTF. In nucleotides, the CDR3 is TGTGCCAGCAGCGCAGGACAGGGGTATGGCTACACCTTC.

The chain uses TRBV30 and TRBJ2-7; weak D call: TRBD1 (6 bases). There are 14 residues in the CDR3. The V end lost 4 bases, the J end lost 4 bases, and 17 bases lay between the germline ends. Germline-derived CDR1 and CDR2 are GTSNPN and SVGIG (reference sequence). The chain's CDR3 is CAWTPSGQNYEQYF. Written as DNA, the CDR3 is TGTGCCTGGACCCCGTCCGGACAGAATTACGAGCAGTACTTC.

CDR3 in DNA: TGTGCCAGCTCACCGCAGGACAGGGTAGGGGAGACCCAGTACTTC. Residues: CASSPQDRVGETQYF. This chain links TRBV18 with TRBJ2-5; 8 positions match TRBD1. After removal of 3 bases from V and 5 bases from J, the junction contained 8 bases not matched to a gene. The CDR3 is made up of 15 amino acids. The germline V gene has CDR1 KGHSH and CDR2 LQKENI.

V usage is TRBV6-5 and J usage is TRBJ2-3, with 8 bases identical to TRBD2. The CDR3 extends over 15 amino acids. From germline, CDR1 is MNHEY and CDR2 SVGAGI. Trimming took 5 bases from V and 1 from J; bases not matched to a gene: 5. CDR3 residues: CASSTGGGGTDTQYF. CDR3 nucleotides: TGTGCCAGCAGTACGGGAGGGGGGGGCACAGATACGCAGTATTTT.

The chain recombines TRBV2 with TRBJ2-3; the match to TRBD2 covers 11 bases. The CDR3 runs to 16 residues. The V and J ends lost 6 bases and 0 bases, in that order; junction bases with no gene match: 5. Germline CDR1 reads SNHLY; CDR2 reads FYNNEI. The CDR3 DNA follows: TGTGCCAGCAGCCCTAGCGGGGGGTTTAGCACAGATACGCAGTATTTT. It codes for CASSPSGGFSTDTQYF.

This sequence joins TRBV7-2 and TRBJ2-3; possible D gene TRBD2, 5 bases. CDR1 SGHTA and CDR2 FQGNSA come from the germline V gene. This CDR3 comprises 14 residues. Trimming shortened V by 1 base and J by 1 base, and 6 bases separated the two germline ends. CDR3 in DNA: TGTGCCAGCAGCTTAGACGGGGGCACAGATACGCAGTATTTT. Its protein product is CASSLDGGTDTQYF.

The chain carries TRBV19 and TRBJ2-7, with D possibly being TRBD1 (6 bases). This CDR3 contains 14 residues. The V end lost 1 base, the J end lost 3 bases, and 10 bases lay between the germline ends. Germline assignment: CDR1 LNHDA and CDR2 SQIVND (reference sequence). The CDR3 loop is CASSIAGTNYEQYF. The CDR3 bases are TGTGCCAGTAGTATAGCCGGGACAAACTACGAGCAGTACTTC.

The chain uses TRBV9 and TRBJ1-2, with 8 bases lining up with TRBD1. The germline V gene encodes CDR1 SGDLS and CDR2 YYNGEE. V was clipped by 2 bases and J by 7 bases; unmatched bases: 7. This CDR3 spans 14 amino acids. The CDR3 is CASSVGTGLVGYTF. CDR3 in DNA: TGTGCCAGCAGCGTGGGGACAGGTTTAGTTGGCTACACCTTC.

The rearrangement links TRBV5-8 to TRBJ1-1; 7 nucleotides match TRBD1. Trimming at V came to 4 bases and at J to 1 base, leaving 7 bases not matched to a gene. Germline-derived CDR1 and CDR2 are SGHTS and YDEGEE. The CDR3 consists of 15 residues. CDR3: CASSPYRTGNTEAFF. In DNA form, the CDR3 reads TGTGCCAGCAGCCCATACCGGACAGGGAACACTGAAGCTTTCTTT.

V is TRBV4-3 and J is TRBJ1-1; D is possibly TRBD1 (5 bases). With 4 bases removed from V and 0 bases from J, the gap between germline ends came to 18 bases. The CDR3 consists of 17 residues. The germline CDR1 and CDR2 sequences are LGHNA and YSLEER. In DNA form, the CDR3 reads TGCGCCAGCAGCCTAAGCTTAGGGACTGTTATGAACACTGAAGCTTTCTTT. Translation gives CASSLSLGTVMNTEAFF.

This chain joins TRBV28 and TRBJ1-2; unclear D gene. V lost 7 bases to trimming and J lost 5 bases, with 11 bases between them. This CDR3 has 12 amino acids. CDR1 is MDHEN, CDR2 SYDVKM, per germline. The CDR3 DNA reads as TGTGCCAGCACGTCCATAACTTATGGCTACACCTTC. This sequence encodes CASTSITYGYTF.

The gene calls are TRBV7-9 and TRBJ2-3; TRBD2 matches 7 bases. V lost 2 bases to trimming and J lost 6 bases; unmatched junction nucleotides: 5. Germline CDR1 is SEHNR and CDR2 is FQNEAQ (reference sequence). This CDR3 has 14 amino acids. The CDR3 reads CASSLLTSADTQYF. CDR3 bases: TGTGCCAGCAGCTTACTAACTAGCGCCGATACGCAGTATTTT.

The V call is TRBV18, the J call TRBJ2-5; no firm D call. This CDR3 region has 11 residues. In germline, CDR1 is KGHSH, CDR2 LQKENI. Between the trimmed V and J ends, which lost 4 bases and 5 bases, there was a span of 5 bases. The DNA of the CDR3 is TGTGCCAGCTCACGAGATGAGACCCAGTACTTC. Amino acids: CASSRDETQYF. The whole variable domain, remainder taken from reference TRBV18 and TRBJ2-5, is NAGVMQNPRHLVRRRGQEARLRCSPMKGHSHVYWYRQLPEEGLKFMVYLQKENIIDESGMPKERFSAEFPKEGPSILRIQQVVRGDSAAYFCASSRDETQYFGPGTRLLVL.

This CDR3 is CASSLGPGDSPLHF. The CDR3 bases are TGTGCCAGCAGCTTAGGGCCTGGTGATTCACCCCTCCACTTT. The V call is TRBV7-3, the J call TRBJ1-6; D not resolved. CDR3 size: 14 residues. CDR1 SGHTA and CDR2 FQGTGA come from the germline V gene. Trimming left V 2 bases short and J 8 bases short, with 10 bases between.

The rearrangement uses TRBV5-6 and TRBJ2-7, with 7 bases lining up with TRBD2. This CDR3 is built from 15 residues. V shed 1 base and J 1 base; nucleotides not matched to a gene: 5. CDR1 SGHDT and CDR2 YYEEEE come from the germline V gene. The CDR3 sequence: CASSLWASGSYEQYF. For the CDR3, the DNA is TGTGCCAGCAGCTTGTGGGCTAGCGGATCCTACGAGCAGTACTTC.

The V and J genes are TRBV30 and TRBJ2-7, with 13 bases aligning to TRBD2. Looked up from germline, CDR1 is GTSNPN and CDR2 is SVGIG (reference sequence). The CDR3 length is 14 residues. J was trimmed by 2 bases and V by 5 bases; bases with no gene match: 3. For the CDR3, the DNA is TGTGCCTGGCGAGGACTAGCGGGGGCCTACGAGCAGTACTTC. This translates into CAWRGLAGAYEQYF.

This clone appeared once. This sequence joins TRBV5-1 and TRBJ1-4, with 9 positions matching TRBD1. The CDR3 consists of 14 residues. After removal of 2 bases from V and 6 bases from J, the junction contained 2 bases not matched to a gene. Germline CDR1 and CDR2: SGHRS and YFSETQ. CDR3 nucleotide sequence: TGCGCCAGCAGCTTAGGACAGGGGTATGAAAAACTGTTTTTT. It encodes CASSLGQGYEKLFF.

The V and J genes are TRBV2 and TRBJ1-5, with D possibly TRBD1 on 5 matching bases. The V gene lost 4 bases and the J gene lost 6 bases, with 16 bases spanning the gap. The CDR3 loop spans 15 amino acids. Germline CDR1 is SNHLY and CDR2 is FYNNEI. CDR3 coding DNA: TGTGCCAGCAGTGCCCCGCCGGGCAGGGCTCAGCCCCAGCATTTT. Translated: CASSAPPGRAQPQHF. Based on the CDR3 plus reference TRBV2 and TRBJ1-5, the full variable domain is EPEVTQTPSHQVTQMGQEVILRCVPISNHLYFYWYRQILGQKVEFLVSFYNNEISEKSEIFDDQFSVERPDGSNFTLKIRSTKLEDSAMYFCASSAPPGRAQPQHFGDGTRLSIL.